This T cell receptor (beta chain) came from a study of tumor-infiltrating lymphocytes in primary liver carcinoma. From about 0.45 ug total RNA, TCR beta cDNA was generated with a primer in the constant region. It was through three nested multiplex PCR rounds of slightly modified ARM-PCR that TCR beta libraries arose. The opening two PCR rounds, roughly 11 cycles each, paired TRBV1-TRBV30 forward primers with a C-beta reverse primer. TCRdb re-analysed the multiplex PCR reads in MiXCR, keeping a single row per CDR3 protein. The sample shows some 95,000 distinct CDR3 sequences, about 70% of them seen only once. Germline CDR1 and CDR2: SGHDN and FVKESK. The CDR3 length is 19 residues. Trimming cost V 0 bases and J 0 bases, with 18 bases left between them. This clonotype showed up many times. Co-extraction yielded RNA and DNA from approximately 20-30 mg of unsorted bulk tissue.

The sequence was obtained from a man aged 40-49 years with primary liver carcinoma and hepatitis B virus infection. The V call is TRBV14, the J call TRBJ2-1; D gene ambiguous. Sequenced input: tumor-adjacent normal liver tissue. The CDR3, as DNA: TGTGCCAGCAGCCAAGAAGTACCGGGCGCGGCAAGCTCCTACAATGAGCAGTTCTTC. Its protein product is CASSQEVPGAASSYNEQFF.